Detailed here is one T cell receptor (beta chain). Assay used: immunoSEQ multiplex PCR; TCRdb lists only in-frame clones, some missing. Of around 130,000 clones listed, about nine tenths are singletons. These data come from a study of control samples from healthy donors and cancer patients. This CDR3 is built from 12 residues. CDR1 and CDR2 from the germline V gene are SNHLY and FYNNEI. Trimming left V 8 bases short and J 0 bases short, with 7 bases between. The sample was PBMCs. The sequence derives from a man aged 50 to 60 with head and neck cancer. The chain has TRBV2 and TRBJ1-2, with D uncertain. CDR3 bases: TGTGCCAGCCAAAGGGCTAACTATGGCTACACCTTC. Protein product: CASQRANYGYTF.